The present TCR beta chain was sequenced within a study of cytomegalovirus exposure and HLA in healthy donors. Study-wide findings and caveats: Across HLA loci, a later analysis found differing TCR association rates, with DRB1 most and HLA-C fewest. Rarity characterized most TCR sequences, yet some public TCRs appeared in many donors.

Amplification used 60 Vbeta primers and 13 Jbeta primers. Assay: immunoSEQ multiplex PCR; the TCRdb copy retains only in-frame clones and omits some. The sample carries 150,000 or so clones, about three quarters recorded once. This clone was seen more than once but under ten times. What it binds is not known. The specimen was PBMCs. This receptor was identified in a man aged 35 to 55 in good health and CMV-seropositive.

The chain's CDR3 is CASSPGQLVLTDTQYF. CDR3 nucleotide sequence: TGTGCCAGCAGCCCAGGACAGTTGGTACTTACAGATACGCAGTATTTT. The rearrangement links TRBV7-6 to TRBJ2-3, with a tentative D call TRBD1 (6 bases). The germline gives CDR1 SGHVS, CDR2 FNYEAQ. This CDR3 spans 16 amino acids. Between the trimmed V and J ends, which lost 5 bases and 3 bases, there was a span of 18 bases.